Below, 27 T cell receptor beta chains from the same sample are listed, as sequenced in a study of cytomegalovirus exposure and HLA in healthy donors. TCRdb keeps only in-frame clones here, not all; method: immunoSEQ multiplex PCR. The sample has under 85,000 clones; around 94% are singletons. Material: PBMCs. The receptor source for this set is a woman between 18 and 30 years old in good health and CMV-seropositive.

The CDR3 reads CASSEGRGTDTQYF. CDR3 DNA sequence: TGTGCCAGCAGTGAAGGTCGGGGCACAGATACGCAGTATTTT. The chain recombines TRBV6-1 with TRBJ2-3; no definite D call. The V gene lost 1 base and the J gene lost 1 base, with 6 bases spanning the gap. Germline V CDR1 and CDR2: MNHNS, SASEGT. The CDR3 loop spans 14 amino acids.

The gene calls are TRBV11-3 and TRBJ2-3; 7 bases line up with TRBD2. Germline CDR1 SGHNT, CDR2 YENEEA. This CDR3 has 16 amino acids. The V segment lost 5 bases and the J segment 4 bases; nucleotides outside the gene matches: 12. This CDR3 reads CASSLGRERSPDTQYF. CDR3 nucleotide sequence: TGTGCCAGCAGCCTCGGGCGGGAGCGGTCTCCAGATACGCAGTATTTT.

The chain recombines TRBV7-9 with TRBJ1-5; TRBD1 matches at 9 bases. The germline V gene has CDR1 SEHNR and CDR2 FQNEAQ (reference sequence). There are 15 residues in the CDR3. V shed 4 bases, J shed 6 bases, and the junction held 7 bases outside the gene matches. The CDR3 region is CASSSGTGGSQPQHF. The DNA of the CDR3 is TGTGCCAGCAGCTCCGGTACAGGGGGCTCTCAGCCCCAGCATTTT.

This clone is a singleton in its sample. This chain joins TRBV7-3 and TRBJ1-6, with TRBD1 matching over 7 bases. J was trimmed by 9 bases and V by 2 bases; bases with no gene match: 1. The CDR3 runs 13 residues. Germline assignment: CDR1 SGHTA and CDR2 FQGTGA. Here the CDR3 DNA reads TGTGCCAGCAGCTTAGACAGGGCTTCACCCCTCCACTTT. Residues: CASSLDRASPLHF.

The chain recombines TRBV5-5 with TRBJ1-5; perhaps TRBD1 as D (5 bases). The CDR3 sequence is 15 residues long. Trimming took 4 bases from V and 5 from J, leaving 16 bases between them. Germline V CDR1 and CDR2: SGHKS, YYEKEE (reference sequence). The CDR3 reads CASSVTGGVDQPQHF. CDR3 nucleotides: TGTGCCAGCAGCGTTACGGGAGGGGTCGATCAGCCCCAGCATTTT.

J is TRBJ2-7 and V is TRBV6-5, with TRBD2 matching 10 bases. The V gene end was trimmed by 5 bases and the J gene end by 3 bases; junction bases not matched to a gene: 4. The germline CDR1 and CDR2 sequences are MNHEY and SVGAGI. CDR3 length: 14 amino acids. CDR3 nucleotides: TGTGCCAGCAGTGATGGACTAGCGGACTACGAGCAGTACTTC. Its protein product is CASSDGLADYEQYF.

V gene TRBV11-2 combines with J gene TRBJ2-7, with 8 positions matching TRBD2. Losses at the gene ends were 4 bases for V and 3 bases for J; bases not matched to a gene: 17. This CDR3 comprises 18 residues. Looked up from germline, CDR1 is SGHAT and CDR2 is FQNNGV. The CDR3 bases are TGTGCCAGCAGCTCCCCGAGGTTCAGCGGGAGTTTCGGCTACGAGCAGTACTTC. Translating gives CASSSPRFSGSFGYEQYF.

This rearrangement joins TRBV7-2 to TRBJ2-1, with TRBD2 matching over 9 bases. CDR1 and CDR2 (germline): SGHTA, FQGNSA. V lost 3 bases and J lost 7; bases outside the gene matches: 4. The CDR3 sequence is 14 residues long. CDR3 in DNA: TGTGCCAGCAGCTTTGTGACTAGCGGTAATGAGCAGTTCTTC. Residues: CASSFVTSGNEQFF.

This chain connects TRBV11-2 to TRBJ1-4; TRBD1 aligns across 12 bases. V was pared by 5 bases and J by 7 bases, with 2 bases of the junction left unmatched. Germline V CDR1 and CDR2: SGHAT, FQNNGV. The CDR3 has 14 residues. The DNA for the CDR3 is TGTGCCAGCAGCCGGGGACAGGGGGCTGAAAAACTGTTTTTT. Translation: CASSRGQGAEKLFF.

This sequence joins TRBV5-4 and TRBJ2-1; 13 bases map to TRBD2. The V segment lost 4 bases and the J segment 1 base; nucleotides outside the gene matches: 5. CDR3 length equals 17 residues. Germline CDR1 is SGHNT and CDR2 is YYREEE (reference sequence). The CDR3 sequence: CASSMRLAGGSYNEQFF. The DNA for the CDR3 is TGTGCCAGCAGCATGCGACTAGCGGGGGGTTCCTACAATGAGCAGTTCTTC.

V usage is TRBV28 and J usage is TRBJ1-2; 8 nucleotides align to TRBD1. Trimming cost V 4 bases and J 6 bases; bases outside gene matches: 10. This CDR3 is built from 15 residues. Germline V gene lookup returns CDR1 MDHEN and CDR2 SYDVKM. CDR3 residues: CASSSPGTGLDGYTF. For the CDR3, the DNA is TGTGCCAGCAGTTCACCGGGGACAGGTTTGGATGGCTACACCTTC.

This chain uses TRBV7-7 with TRBJ2-7; TRBD1 is a possible D gene (6 bases). Germline assignment: CDR1 SSHAT and CDR2 FNYEAQ (reference sequence). This CDR3 contains 15 residues. The V gene lost 5 bases and the J gene lost 4 bases, with 18 bases spanning the gap. CDR3 loop: CASSPSSGTPYEQYF. The DNA for the CDR3 is TGTGCCAGCAGCCCGAGTTCCGGGACACCTTACGAGCAGTACTTC.

This clone was seen once. The chain joins TRBV28 to TRBJ2-3, with D perhaps TRBD2 (6 bases). Germline V gene sequence: CDR1 MDHEN, CDR2 SYDVKM. This CDR3 spans 14 amino acids. Trimming removed 6 bases at V and 3 bases at J, with 13 bases between. For the CDR3, the DNA is TGTGCCAGCAGAGTAGCGGAGGCTACAGATACGCAGTATTTT. The encoded protein is CASRVAEATDTQYF.

This chain uses TRBV13 with TRBJ1-1; 7 positions agree with TRBD1. The germline gives CDR1 PRHDT, CDR2 FYEKMQ (reference sequence). The CDR3 is made up of 14 amino acids. The J segment lost 5 bases and the V segment lost 6 bases, leaving 9 bases of the junction unmatched. The CDR3, as DNA: TGTGCCAGCAGTCCTGACAGGGCGGGGACTGAAGCTTTCTTT. Residues: CASSPDRAGTEAFF. Combining the CDR3 with reference TRBV13 and TRBJ1-1 gives the whole variable domain AAGVIQSPRHLIKEKRETATLKCYPIPRHDTVYWYQQGPGQDPQFLISFYEKMQSDKGSIPDRFSAQQFSDYHSELNMSSLELGDSALYFCASSPDRAGTEAFFGQGTRLTVV.

The rearrangement joins TRBV9 to TRBJ1-1, with 12 bases aligning to TRBD1. The V segment lost 3 bases and the J segment 1 base; nucleotides outside the gene matches: 7. The CDR3 is 17 amino acids. The V gene's germline CDR1 is SGDLS and CDR2 YYNGEE. CDR3 bases: TGTGCCAGCAGCGCGCCGGGACAGGGGGCGCGGAACACTGAAGCTTTCTTT. Translated: CASSAPGQGARNTEAFF.

The chain employs TRBV4-3 and TRBJ2-5; TRBD2 agrees at 10 bases. The CDR3 has 17 residues. Germline assignment: CDR1 LGHNA and CDR2 YSLEER. J lost 4 bases, V lost 1 base, and 9 bases had no gene match. The CDR3 reads CASSQGSGGAGGETQYF. CDR3 in DNA: TGCGCCAGCAGCCAAGGGAGCGGGGGGGCCGGCGGAGAGACCCAGTACTTC.

The chain is built from TRBV9 and TRBJ2-1; TRBD2 matches at 10 bases. Germline CDR1 and CDR2: SGDLS and YYNGEE. The CDR3 has 15 amino acids. V was pared by 3 bases and J by 7 bases, with 7 bases of the junction left unmatched. This chain's CDR3 is CASSAPGLARNEQFF. The CDR3 DNA reads TGTGCCAGCAGCGCGCCGGGACTAGCGAGAAATGAGCAGTTCTTC. Based on the CDR3 plus reference TRBV9 and TRBJ2-1, the full variable domain is DSGVTQTPKHLITATGQRVTLRCSPRSGDLSVYWYQQSLDQGLQFLIQYYNGEERAKGNILERFSAQQFPDLHSELNLSSLELGDSALYFCASSAPGLARNEQFFGPGTRLTVL.

CDR3 in DNA: TGTGCCAGCAGCTTAGTCGCGGGAGGGCCCTACAATGAGCAGTTCTTC. Translated: CASSLVAGGPYNEQFF. The chain recombines TRBV11-2 with TRBJ2-1, with 9 bases matching TRBD2. The CDR3 contains 16 residues. Germline-derived CDR1 and CDR2 are SGHAT and FQNNGV. Trimming cost V 1 base and J 2 bases; bases outside gene matches: 3.

The chain combines TRBV11-2 with TRBJ1-2; 7 bases map to TRBD1. CDR1 SGHAT and CDR2 FQNNGV come from the germline V gene. The CDR3 consists of 13 residues. The J segment lost 7 bases and the V segment lost 6 bases, leaving 8 bases of the junction unmatched. The CDR3 spells CASSPDRVPGYTF. The CDR3 DNA follows: TGTGCCAGCAGTCCTGACAGGGTCCCTGGCTACACCTTC. Filled out from reference TRBV11-2 and TRBJ1-2, the complete variable domain reads EAGVAQSPRYKIIEKRQSVAFWCNPISGHATLYWYQQILGQGPKLLIQFQNNGVVDDSQLPKDRFSAERLKGVDSTLKIQPAKLEDSAVYLCASSPDRVPGYTFGSGTRLTVV.

This clone appeared once. J is TRBJ2-7 and V is TRBV5-6; perhaps TRBD1 as D (6 bases). Trimming removed 2 bases at V and 2 bases at J, with 11 bases between. In germline, CDR1 is SGHDT, CDR2 YYEEEE. The CDR3 consists of 14 residues. CDR3 loop: CASSFNRATYEQYF. DNA for the CDR3: TGTGCCAGCAGCTTCAACAGGGCTACCTACGAGCAGTACTTC.

V and J are TRBV6-1 and TRBJ1-1, with unresolved D. The germline CDR1 and CDR2 sequences are MNHNS and SASEGT. With 4 bases removed from V and 3 bases from J, the gap between germline ends came to 15 bases. This CDR3 is 15 amino acids long. The CDR3 DNA reads as TGTGCCAGCAGTGTCTTCGGGAGGGCGGACACTGAAGCTTTCTTT. This codes for CASSVFGRADTEAFF.

V and J are TRBV7-9 and TRBJ1-6, with D possibly matching TRBD1 (5 bases). Germline CDR1 and CDR2: SEHNR and FQNEAQ (reference sequence). The V and J ends lost 1 base and 12 bases respectively, with 13 bases between them. The CDR3 extends over 14 amino acids. This CDR3 is CASSLGGRLGPLHF. The DNA for the CDR3 is TGTGCCAGCAGCTTAGGGGGCCGGCTGGGACCCCTCCACTTT.

V usage is TRBV6-5 and J usage is TRBJ1-5; unclear D gene. This CDR3 has 15 amino acids. Trimming stripped 5 bases from V and 0 bases from J, with 11 bases between. CDR1 MNHEY and CDR2 SVGAGI come from the germline V gene. The DNA for the CDR3 is TGTGCCAGCAGTCCGATTATCTATAGCAATCAGCCCCAGCATTTT. Translated, it gives CASSPIIYSNQPQHF.

V usage is TRBV28 and J usage is TRBJ2-2; the D is unclear. CDR3 length: 15 residues. Trimming took off 1 base at V and 4 bases at J, with 10 bases between the two ends. The V gene's germline CDR1 is MDHEN and CDR2 SYDVKM. As DNA, the CDR3 is TGTGCCAGCAGTTTATCGGTCGCTAGCACCGGGGAGCTGTTTTTT. Protein sequence: CASSLSVASTGELFF. The full variable domain, its missing parts supplied by reference TRBV28 and TRBJ2-2, is DVKVTQSSRYLVKRTGEKVFLECVQDMDHENMFWYRQDPGLGLRLIYFSYDVKMKEKGDIPEGYSVSREKKERFSLILESASTNQTSMYLCASSLSVASTGELFFGEGSRLTVL.

This clone has just one count. The J gene is TRBJ2-1, the V gene TRBV5-1, with D possibly being TRBD2 (7 bases). The V end lost 0 bases, the J end lost 1 base, and 17 bases lay between the germline ends. The CDR3 length is 18 residues. Germline CDR1 and CDR2: SGHRS and YFSETQ. In nucleotides, the CDR3 is TGCGCCAGCAGCTTGGTCCGCGTAGGGGGGGGGTCCTACAATGAGCAGTTCTTC. It translates to CASSLVRVGGGSYNEQFF.

This rearrangement joins TRBV15 to TRBJ2-7, with D unresolved. V shed 0 bases and J shed 5 bases, with 14 bases lying between them. CDR1 and CDR2 from the germline V gene are LNHNV and YYDKDF (reference sequence). The CDR3 is made up of 15 amino acids. For the CDR3, the DNA is TGTGCCACCAGCAGAGACAGGAAAAGAGTCAACGAGCAGTACTTC. Translation gives CATSRDRKRVNEQYF.

The V gene is TRBV30, the J gene TRBJ1-5; D is unresolved. CDR1 is GTSNPN and CDR2 is SVGIG in the germline V gene (reference sequence). This CDR3 has 13 amino acids. V gave up 2 bases and J gave up 3 bases, with 8 bases separating them. This chain's CDR3 is CAWSRGINQPQHF. CDR3 nucleotides: TGTGCCTGGAGTAGAGGGATCAATCAGCCCCAGCATTTT.